The subject of this entry is one T cell receptor beta chain. The naive CD8 fraction comprised CD45RO-negative cells positively selected for CCR7 and excluded terminally differentiated effector memory CD45RA+ cells. The data were taken from a study of shared clonotypes between healthy human individuals. Sequencing used immunoSEQ multiplex PCR; TCRdb keeps in-frame clones, though not all of them. The repertoire holds roughly 1,800,000 clones, with around 96% as singletons. Material: naive CD8+ T cells sorted from blood. The source is a man aged 18 to 29 in good health.

The CDR3 sequence is CASSVQGDGGELFF. DNA for the CDR3: TGTGCCAGCAGTGTACAGGGGGACGGCGGGGAGCTGTTTTTT. The rearrangement links TRBV27 to TRBJ2-2; 8 nucleotides agree with TRBD1. Germline values: CDR1 MNHEY, CDR2 SMNVEV (reference sequence). J gave up 7 bases and V 5 bases, and 6 bases lay outside the gene matches. The CDR3 totals 14 residues.